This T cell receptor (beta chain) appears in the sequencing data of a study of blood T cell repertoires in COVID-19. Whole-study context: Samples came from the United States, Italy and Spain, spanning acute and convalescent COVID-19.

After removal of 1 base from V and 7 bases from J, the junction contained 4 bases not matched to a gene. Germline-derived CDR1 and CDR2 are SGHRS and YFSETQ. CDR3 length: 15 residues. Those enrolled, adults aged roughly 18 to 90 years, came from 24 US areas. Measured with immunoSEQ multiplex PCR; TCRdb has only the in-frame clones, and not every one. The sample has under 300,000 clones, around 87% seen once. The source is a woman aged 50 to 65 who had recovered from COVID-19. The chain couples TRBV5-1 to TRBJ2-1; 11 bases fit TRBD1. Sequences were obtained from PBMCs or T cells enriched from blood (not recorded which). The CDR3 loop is CASSLMDRGQNEQFF. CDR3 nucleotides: TGCGCCAGCAGCTTGATGGACAGGGGGCAGAATGAGCAGTTCTTC.